Listed below are T cell receptor beta chains from one sample, sequenced in a study of blood T cell repertoires in COVID-19. The data were produced by immunoSEQ multiplex PCR, yet TCRdb's version contains in-frame clones alone and is incomplete. Of 110,000 to 150,000 clones listed, approximately 78% were seen once; the top ten hold roughly 4%. The sequenced sample consisted of peripheral blood. The receptors here all came from a woman of 80 years or more with acute or convalescent COVID-19. Each CDR3 is given with its conserved first and last residue. D genes are given only for firm matches. A clone size is listed for some rows: how often the clone was seen (once, few, many), or a class if it is expanded.

v_gene	abundance	d_gene	j_gene	CDR3aa	CDR3nt
TRBV7-7	once	NA	TRBJ2-2	CASRREGRGNTGELFF	TGTGCCAGCAGACGAGAGGGCAGGGGGAACACCGGGGAGCTGTTTTTT
TRBV28	NA	TRBD1	TRBJ1-6	CASSSFPGQRDNNSPLHF	TGTGCCAGTAGTTCTTTCCCGGGACAGAGAGACAATAATTCACCCCTCCACTTT
TRBV5-1	NA	NA	TRBJ2-7	CASSLVGREYEQYF	TGCGCCAGCAGCTTGGTTGGCCGGGAATACGAGCAGTACTTC
TRBV28	NA	NA	TRBJ1-3	CASSSSESSGNTIYF	TGTGCCAGCAGTTCCTCTGAGAGCTCTGGAAACACCATATATTTT
TRBV7-8	NA	TRBD2	TRBJ2-4	CASSQRLAGGALAKNIQYF	TGTGCCAGCAGCCAAAGACTAGCGGGGGGGGCACTGGCCAAAAACATTCAGTACTTC
TRBV28	NA	TRBD1	TRBJ2-7	CASRKTGIRSYEQYF	TGTGCCAGCAGGAAGACAGGGATAAGGTCCTACGAGCAGTACTTC
TRBV7-8	once	TRBD2	TRBJ2-7	CASSLIGLAGWYEQYF	TGTGCCAGCAGCTTAATTGGACTAGCGGGATGGTACGAGCAGTACTTC
TRBV7-3	few	TRBD2	TRBJ2-3	CASSFLAGGRDTQYF	TGTGCCAGCAGCTTCCTAGCGGGGGGCCGGGATACGCAGTATTTT
TRBV4-2	NA	NA	TRBJ1-2	CASSQGVGKAYGYTF	TGTGCCAGCAGCCAAGGAGTCGGGAAGGCCTATGGCTACACCTTC
TRBV19	NA	NA	TRBJ2-2	CASSTPAGELFF	TGTGCCAGTAGTACCCCGGCCGGGGAGCTGTTTTTT
TRBV25-1	NA	NA	TRBJ1-1	CASSWYAGEAFF	TGTGCCAGCAGTTGGTACGCGGGTGAAGCTTTCTTT
TRBV4-1	NA	NA	TRBJ1-5	CASSPVVRGTLDQPQHF	TGCGCCAGCAGCCCTGTCGTAAGGGGGACATTGGATCAGCCCCAGCATTTT
TRBV20-1	NA	NA	TRBJ2-5	CSGEAQETQYF	TGCAGTGGAGAGGCTCAAGAGACCCAGTACTTC
TRBV5-1	NA	TRBD1	TRBJ2-1	CASAITGGSNEQFF	TGCGCCAGCGCTATAACAGGGGGCTCCAATGAGCAGTTCTTC
TRBV24-1	NA	TRBD1	TRBJ2-2	CATSDPGGTGELFF	TGTGCCACCAGTGATCCAGGGGGCACCGGGGAGCTGTTTTTT
TRBV3-1/TRBV3-2	NA	NA	TRBJ1-5	CASSQQINQPQHF	TGTGCCAGCAGCCAACAGATCAATCAGCCCCAGCATTTT
TRBV2	many	NA	TRBJ2-1	CASMRRGDFLGYNEQFF	TGTGCCAGCATGCGAAGGGGTGACTTCTTAGGCTACAATGAGCAGTTCTTC
TRBV18	NA	NA	TRBJ2-2	CASSPIVTVRGNTGELFF	TGTGCCAGCTCACCGATCGTGACAGTACGAGGGAACACCGGGGAGCTGTTTTTT
TRBV11-2	NA	NA	TRBJ1-3	CASSSPLRPLTSGNTIYF	TGTGCCAGCAGCTCCCCCCTGAGGCCTCTTACTTCTGGAAACACCATATATTTT
TRBV7-9	NA	TRBD1	TRBJ2-5	CASSAVGGQGETQYF	TGTGCCAGCAGCGCTGTTGGGGGACAGGGAGAGACCCAGTACTTC
TRBV28	NA	NA	TRBJ1-5	CASSPTLGNQPQHF	TGTGCCAGCAGTCCCACTTTGGGCAATCAGCCCCAGCATTTT
TRBV20-1	NA	NA	TRBJ2-5	CSATIQETQYF	TGCAGTGCTACCATCCAGGAGACCCAGTACTTC
TRBV10-2	NA	TRBD1	TRBJ2-7	CASSVDRGTQYF	TGCGCCAGCAGTGTCGACAGGGGGACGCAGTACTTC
TRBV5-1	NA	NA	TRBJ1-6	CASSAAGDSPLHF	TGCGCCAGCAGCGCCGCAGGGGATTCACCCCTCCACTTT
TRBV2	NA	TRBD1	TRBJ1-4	CASRRDRGNEKLFF	TGTGCCAGCAGAAGGGACAGAGGAAATGAAAAACTGTTTTTT
TRBV7-9	few	TRBD1	TRBJ2-2	CASRENPGQGPGELFF	TGTGCCAGCAGAGAGAACCCGGGACAGGGTCCCGGGGAGCTGTTTTTT
TRBV27	NA	TRBD1	TRBJ1-1	CASSGDRVRTEAFF	TGTGCCAGCAGTGGGGACAGGGTAAGGACTGAAGCTTTCTTT
TRBV5-6	NA	NA	TRBJ2-6	CASSLKIAVISGANVLTF	TGTGCCAGCAGCTTGAAAATAGCGGTAATCTCTGGGGCCAACGTCCTGACTTTC
TRBV28	NA	NA	TRBJ1-2	CASSSLGRQRRANYGYTF	TGTGCCAGCAGTTCCTTGGGTCGACAGCGCCGAGCTAACTATGGCTACACCTTC
TRBV15	NA	TRBD1	TRBJ1-1	CATSIGGGWTEAFF	TGTGCCACCAGCATAGGAGGGGGCTGGACTGAAGCTTTCTTT
TRBV7-2	NA	TRBD2	TRBJ2-1	CASSLSGTSGINEQFF	TGTGCCAGCAGCTTGTCCGGGACTAGCGGGATCAATGAGCAGTTCTTC
TRBV7-9	NA	TRBD2	TRBJ2-1	CASSSVAGGHNEQFF	TGTGCCAGCAGCTCTGTAGCGGGGGGCCACAATGAGCAGTTCTTC
TRBV13	NA	NA	TRBJ2-7	CASSLGGGEQYF	TGTGCCAGCAGCTTAGGAGGGGGCGAGCAGTACTTC
TRBV3-1/TRBV3-2	NA	NA	TRBJ2-1	CASSPHRYNEQFF	TGTGCCAGCAGCCCTCATCGGTACAATGAGCAGTTCTTC
TRBV4-1	NA	TRBD2	TRBJ2-7	CASSQGSGRLPYEQYF	TGCGCCAGCAGCCAGGGAAGCGGGAGGTTGCCCTACGAGCAGTACTTC
TRBV3-1/TRBV3-2	NA	NA	TRBJ2-7	CASSQDVVSYEQYF	TGTGCCAGCAGCCAAGATGTAGTCTCCTACGAGCAGTACTTC
TRBV9	few	NA	TRBJ1-3	CASSVDPQGRPGNTIYF	TGTGCCAGCAGCGTAGACCCACAGGGTCGGCCTGGAAACACCATATATTTT
TRBV20-1	once	NA	TRBJ1-2	CSASSFRQSLNYGYTF	TGCAGTGCTAGTAGTTTCAGACAGTCGCTGAACTATGGCTACACCTTC
TRBV18	NA	TRBD1	TRBJ2-5	CASSPTGGETQYF	TGTGCCAGCTCCCCAACAGGGGGAGAGACCCAGTACTTC
TRBV4-1	NA	NA	TRBJ2-1	CASSLQGSYEQFF	TGCGCCAGCAGCCTCCAGGGGAGCTATGAGCAGTTCTTC
TRBV18	NA	TRBD1	TRBJ1-2	CASSPWTGGAGGYGYTF	TGTGCCAGCTCACCTTGGACAGGGGGCGCGGGAGGCTATGGCTACACCTTC